Following are 29 T cell receptor beta chains from one sample sequenced in a study of cytomegalovirus exposure and HLA in healthy donors. 13 Jbeta primers and 60 Vbeta primers were used for the PCR. Sequencing used immunoSEQ multiplex PCR; TCRdb keeps in-frame clones, though not all of them. The sample carries around 120,000 clones, approximately 82% recorded once. Sequencing used PBMCs. Receptors were obtained from a boy aged 2 to 10 in good health and CMV-seronegative.

The chain links TRBV6-7 to TRBJ2-3; TRBD2 aligns across 9 bases. TRBV6-7 is placed among ORFs of uncertain function. This CDR3 region has 17 residues. Trimming took 2 bases from V and 7 from J; bases not matched to a gene: 13. The CDR3 coding sequence is TGTGCCAGCAGTTACAGAACGAGCGGGAGGTGGGGAAATACGCAGTATTTT. It yields the protein CASSYRTSGRWGNTQYF.

V gene TRBV9 combines with J gene TRBJ2-2, with TRBD2 matching over 8 bases. The CDR3 runs 16 residues. Germline trimming cut 0 bases from V and 7 bases from J; bases unmatched to any gene: 8. Germline CDR1 SGDLS, CDR2 YYNGEE. CDR3 sequence reads: CASSVGSSGAVGELFF. The CDR3 DNA sequence: TGTGCCAGCAGCGTAGGGAGTAGCGGGGCGGTCGGGGAGCTGTTTTTT.

CDR3 residues: CASSPGGLAGGRDTQYF. The CDR3 DNA reads as TGTGCCAGCAGCCCGGGGGGACTAGCGGGGGGGCGTGATACGCAGTATTTT. The chain carries TRBV5-4 and TRBJ2-3, with 16 bases matching TRBD2. The CDR3 runs to 17 residues. V was pared by 4 bases and J by 6 bases, with 8 bases of the junction left unmatched. CDR1 and CDR2 from the germline V gene are SGHNT and YYREEE (reference sequence).

The chain links TRBV29-1 to TRBJ2-3; D might be TRBD1 (6 bases). CDR1 and CDR2 (germline): SQVTM, ANQGSEA. V lost 7 bases and J lost 3, with 11 bases in between. CDR3 length: 12 amino acids. DNA for the CDR3: TGCAGCGCGCGAAGGGGGACAGATACGCAGTATTTT. It translates to CSARRGTDTQYF.

V gene TRBV30 combines with J gene TRBJ1-2; 7 bases match TRBD1. Germline V gives CDR1 GTSNPN, CDR2 SVGIG (reference sequence). Germline trimming cut 2 bases from V and 8 bases from J; bases unmatched to any gene: 2. This CDR3 has 11 amino acids. In DNA form, the CDR3 reads TGTGCCTGGAGTCGACAGGGCGGCTACACCTTC. This codes for CAWSRQGGYTF.

This chain joins TRBV9 and TRBJ2-1; D possibly corresponds to TRBD2 (6 bases). V was cut by 4 bases and J by 5 bases, with 10 bases left in between. This CDR3 spans 13 amino acids. The germline CDR1 and CDR2 sequences are SGDLS and YYNGEE. CDR3 nucleotides: TGTGCCAGCAGCTTAAGACTAGACAATGAGCAGTTCTTC. Translated: CASSLRLDNEQFF.

This rearrangement joins TRBV4-3 to TRBJ2-5; D unresolved. The germline CDR1 and CDR2 sequences are LGHNA and YSLEER. The CDR3 sequence is 14 residues long. Trimming took 0 bases from V and 11 from J, leaving 16 bases between them. CDR3 sequence: CASSQDAGSTRQYF. The DNA for the CDR3 is TGCGCCAGCAGCCAAGACGCAGGTTCTACGAGACAGTACTTC.

The chain couples TRBV7-9 to TRBJ1-2, with a tentative D call TRBD1 (6 bases). The length of the CDR3 is 14 residues. CDR1 is SEHNR, CDR2 FQNEAQ, per germline (reference sequence). The ends were cut back, 4 bases at V and 6 bases at J, with 15 bases in the middle. In DNA, the CDR3 is TGTGCCAGCAGCTCGACCAGGGGCAGGGATGGCTACACCTTC. Its protein product is CASSSTRGRDGYTF.

The V and J genes are TRBV19 and TRBJ2-1; 11 positions agree with TRBD2. Germline V CDR1 and CDR2: LNHDA, SQIVND (reference sequence). Trimming at V came to 3 bases and at J to 4 bases, leaving 2 bases not matched to a gene. The CDR3 totals 15 residues. The DNA for the CDR3 is TGTGCCAGTAGTATCCCTAGCGGGGGGTACAATGAGCAGTTCTTC. Its translation: CASSIPSGGYNEQFF. Supplemented by reference TRBV19 and TRBJ2-1, the full variable domain reads DGGITQSPKYLFRKEGQNVTLSCEQNLNHDAMYWYRQDPGQGLRLIYYSQIVNDFQKGDIAEGYSVSREKKESFPLTVTSAQKNPTAFYLCASSIPSGGYNEQFFGPGTRLTVL.

The chain couples TRBV5-7 to TRBJ2-5, with 7 positions matching TRBD2. Being an ORF, TRBV5-7 has a function that is uncertain. The CDR3 is 15 amino acids. The V gene end was trimmed by 0 bases and the J gene end by 5 bases; junction bases not matched to a gene: 7. The CDR3 sequence is CASSLGSGLSETQYF. The CDR3 nucleotides are TGTGCCAGCAGCTTGGGTAGCGGGCTTAGTGAGACCCAGTACTTC.

The rearrangement uses TRBV30 and TRBJ1-5; 7 bases are shared with TRBD1. CDR1 and CDR2 from the germline V gene are GTSNPN and SVGIG (reference sequence). The junction had 7 bases not matched to a gene; V was cut back by 2 bases and J by 3 bases. The CDR3 length is 15 residues. CDR3 coding DNA: TGTGCCTGGAGTCCGTCGGGACAGACCAATCAGCCCCAGCATTTT. It specifies CAWSPSGQTNQPQHF.

The CDR3 spells CASSSSGKEAFF. CDR3 DNA sequence: TGTGCCAGCAGCTCATCAGGGAAAGAAGCTTTCTTT. This chain connects TRBV11-3 to TRBJ1-1, with D perhaps matching TRBD1 (5 bases). The CDR3 contains 12 residues. The V gene lost 4 bases and the J gene lost 8 bases, with 11 bases spanning the gap. Germline V CDR1 and CDR2: SGHNT, YENEEA. The full variable domain, completed using reference TRBV11-3 and TRBJ1-1, is EAGVVQSPRYKIIEKKQPVAFWCNPISGHNTLYWYLQNLGQGPELLIRYENEEAVDDSQLPKDRFSAERLKGVDSTLKIQPAELGDSAVYLCASSSSGKEAFFGQGTRLTVV.

The rearrangement joins TRBV9 to TRBJ2-5, with TRBD2 as a possible D gene (5 bases). The germline V gene encodes CDR1 SGDLS and CDR2 YYNGEE. Trimming removed 2 bases at V and 5 bases at J, with 19 bases between. The CDR3 consists of 16 residues. The CDR3 sequence: CASSVTRERDKETQYF. For the CDR3, the DNA is TGTGCCAGCAGCGTTACGCGTGAGAGGGATAAGGAGACCCAGTACTTC.

This clone is a singleton in its sample. This sequence joins TRBV19 and TRBJ1-2; 8 nucleotides align to TRBD1. The trim removed 4 bases at V and 0 bases at J, leaving 7 bases unmatched. CDR3 size: 16 residues. The germline V gene encodes CDR1 LNHDA and CDR2 SQIVND (reference sequence). The DNA for the CDR3 is TGTGCCAGTAGTACCGGGACAGGCCGAACTAACTATGGCTACACCTTC. Residues: CASSTGTGRTNYGYTF.

The V gene is TRBV7-8, the J gene TRBJ2-1; a weak D match, TRBD2 (6 bases). This CDR3 is 13 amino acids long. CDR1 is SGHVS, CDR2 FQNEAQ, per germline. Trimming removed 3 bases from V and 7 bases from J, with 10 bases in between. The CDR3 here is CASSFSGQNEQFF. The CDR3 DNA reads TGTGCCAGCAGCTTCAGCGGGCAGAATGAGCAGTTCTTC.

V gene TRBV19 combines with J gene TRBJ2-3; weak D call: TRBD2 (5 bases). The length of the CDR3 is 15 residues. V lost 0 bases and J 0 bases, leaving 7 bases between the germline ends. Germline V CDR1 and CDR2: LNHDA, SQIVND (reference sequence). The CDR3 coding sequence is TGTGCCAGTAGTATAGAGGGCGGGAGCACAGATACGCAGTATTTT. Protein sequence: CASSIEGGSTDTQYF.

The CDR3 bases are TGTGCCAGCAGCTTCGGACATGCCTTGAACACTGAAGCTTTCTTT. Translation gives CASSFGHALNTEAFF. This sequence joins TRBV7-8 and TRBJ1-1, with a possible D match to TRBD1 (5 bases). The CDR3 totals 15 residues. Trimming cost V 3 bases and J 0 bases, with 11 bases left between them. Germline V lookup: CDR1 SGHVS, CDR2 FQNEAQ.

This clone was observed a single time. The sample has other DNA sequences that encode this CDR3 too. The chain links TRBV5-1 to TRBJ2-5; tentatively, D is TRBD1 (5 bases). With 0 bases removed from V and 3 bases from J, the gap between germline ends came to 6 bases. Germline lookup yields CDR1 SGHRS and CDR2 YFSETQ. The CDR3 runs 13 residues. CDR3 sequence reads: CASSLGGEETQYF. The DNA for the CDR3 is TGCGCCAGCAGCTTGGGGGGCGAAGAGACCCAGTACTTC.

The rearrangement links TRBV2 to TRBJ1-4; D perhaps matches TRBD1 (6 bases). Per the germline V gene, CDR1 is SNHLY and CDR2 is FYNNEI. The CDR3 totals 16 residues. V was clipped by 3 bases and J by 1 base, with 12 bases between them. Written as DNA, the CDR3 is TGTGCCAGCAGTGATCGCAGGGGAAGAACTAATGAAAAACTGTTTTTT. This sequence encodes CASSDRRGRTNEKLFF.

The rearrangement joins TRBV7-2 to TRBJ2-5; 9 bases are a match to TRBD1. The CDR3 runs 19 residues. Germline lookup yields CDR1 SGHTA and CDR2 FQGNSA. The ends lost 0 bases at V and 4 bases at J; junction bases unmatched: 15. CDR3 protein: CASSLATSGTGRRRETQYF. The CDR3 DNA sequence: TGTGCCAGCAGCTTAGCCACTTCCGGGACAGGGCGTCGAAGAGAGACCCAGTACTTC.

In its sample, this clone was seen a few times. CDR3 sequence: CASSELADNEQFF. The CDR3 nucleotides read TGCGCCAGCAGTGAACTAGCCGACAATGAGCAGTTCTTC. V is TRBV10-1 and J is TRBJ2-1; TRBD2 is a possible D gene (6 bases). The germline V gene has CDR1 WNHNN and CDR2 SYGVQD (reference sequence). Trimming removed 3 bases from V and 5 bases from J, with 8 bases in between. The CDR3 extends over 13 amino acids.

The genes are TRBV2 and TRBJ2-1, with D maybe TRBD1 (6 bases). Deletions cut 6 bases from V and 4 bases from J, with 10 bases between. The CDR3 length is 13 residues. CDR1 is SNHLY and CDR2 is FYNNEI in the germline V gene. CDR3 in amino acids: CASSVRGYNEQFF. Here the CDR3 DNA reads TGTGCCAGCAGCGTGAGGGGGTACAATGAGCAGTTCTTC.

The CDR3 DNA follows: TGTGCCAGCAGCGCCACAGGGGGCAGCTCCTACAATGAGCAGTTCTTC. This gives the protein CASSATGGSSYNEQFF. The chain joins TRBV7-9 to TRBJ2-1, with 9 bases matching TRBD1. The germline V gene encodes CDR1 SEHNR and CDR2 FQNEAQ (reference sequence). The CDR3 covers 16 residues. Trimming at V came to 5 bases and at J to 0 bases, leaving 5 bases not matched to a gene. The entire variable domain, with the rest obtained from reference TRBV7-9 and TRBJ2-1, is as follows: DTGVSQNPRHKITKRGQNVTFRCDPISEHNRLYWYRQTLGQGPEFLTYFQNEAQLEKSRLLSDRFSAERPKGSFSTLEIQRTEQGDSAMYLCASSATGGSSYNEQFFGPGTRLTVL.

The rearrangement uses TRBV4-2 and TRBJ2-5; D is unclear. The DNA end is a closer match to TRBJ2-7, so the J assignment may be wrong. Germline CDR1 reads LGHNA; CDR2 reads YNFKEQ. CDR3 length equals 15 residues. The CDR3, as DNA: TGTGCCAGCAGCCCTCGACTCGACCCCCCCTACGAGCAGTACTTC. Its protein product is CASSPRLDPPYEQYF.

The chain carries TRBV9 and TRBJ2-1, with TRBD2 matching over 9 bases. The CDR3 sequence is 14 residues long. V shed 3 bases, J shed 3 bases, and the junction held 1 base outside the gene matches. CDR1 and CDR2 (germline): SGDLS, YYNGEE. The CDR3 coding sequence is TGTGCCAGCAGCGCGACTAGCGGCTACAATGAGCAGTTCTTC. As protein: CASSATSGYNEQFF.

The rearrangement joins TRBV19 to TRBJ1-3; D is perhaps TRBD1 (5 bases). The V end lost 9 bases, the J end lost 4 bases, and 10 bases lay between the germline ends. Looked up from germline, CDR1 is LNHDA and CDR2 is SQIVND (reference sequence). This CDR3 contains 12 residues. The CDR3 protein is CASQGGGNTIYF. DNA for the CDR3: TGTGCCAGCCAGGGAGGCGGAAACACCATATATTTT.

The rearrangement uses TRBV7-9 and TRBJ1-4, with D possibly being TRBD1 (5 bases). The CDR3 loop spans 12 amino acids. Trimming stripped 11 bases from V and 6 bases from J, with 13 bases between. The V gene's germline CDR1 is SEHNR and CDR2 FQNEAQ (reference sequence). The CDR3 sequence: CAAAGVDEKLFF. The CDR3 DNA is TGTGCCGCCGCGGGGGTCGATGAAAAACTGTTTTTT.

The V call is TRBV5-1, the J call TRBJ1-2, with a possible D match to TRBD1 (6 bases). CDR3 size: 16 residues. The germline V gene has CDR1 SGHRS and CDR2 YFSETQ. Between the trimmed V and J ends, which lost 3 bases and 7 bases, there was a span of 22 bases. CDR3 nucleotides: TGCGCCAGCAGCTCGATACAGGGTATGCCTTCTTCTGGCTACACCTTC. Its translation is CASSSIQGMPSSGYTF.

This chain connects TRBV10-3 to TRBJ1-1; possible D gene TRBD1, 5 bases. This CDR3 is 14 amino acids long. Trimming removed 5 bases at V and 1 base at J, with 11 bases between. Per the germline V gene, CDR1 is ENHRY and CDR2 is SYGVKD. The CDR3 DNA sequence: TGTGCCATCAGTATCGGGGGGTCGAACACTGAAGCTTTCTTT. This encodes CAISIGGSNTEAFF.